This TCR beta chain comes out of a study of blood T cell repertoires in COVID-19. Some clones are missing from TCRdb's copy, which holds only in-frame ones; the method was immunoSEQ multiplex PCR. The table lists some 220,000 clones, about 86% of them singletons. This clone was seen just once. Sequenced material: peripheral blood. The sequence was collected from an older woman with acute or convalescent COVID-19.

The CDR3 sequence: CASSQEQLAGTSYEQYF. Written as DNA, the CDR3 is TGTGCCAGCAGCCAAGAGCAACTAGCGGGGACCTCCTACGAGCAGTACTTC. The chain carries TRBV3-1 (or the pseudogene TRBV3-2) and TRBJ2-7; 10 bases fit TRBD2. V lost 0 bases and J lost 0; bases outside the gene matches: 5. The CDR3 extends over 17 amino acids. Germline CDR1 is LGHDT and CDR2 is YNNKEL (reference sequence).